This T cell receptor beta chain was recorded in a study of T-cell reconstitution after alpha-beta-depleted transplantation in children. Study-level results: Approximately two months post-transplant, alpha-beta T cells reportedly originated from several hundred expanded graft clones. Hyperexpanded clones declined; after one year, newly produced T cells mostly supplied diversity. In some patients, recipient T cells and intrathymic progenitors surviving conditioning explained high day-60 diversity.

Note on this clonotype: Antigen: not known.

Unique molecular identifiers featured in how the TCRbeta library was prepared. TCRdb reprocessed the PCR reads via MiXCR and lists one record per CDR3 protein. The sample contains about 510,000 distinct CDR3 sequences, about an eighth of which appear only once. Trimming removed 3 bases at V and 8 bases at J, with 9 bases between. This CDR3 spans 12 amino acids. The sample consisted of PBMCs, mostly from graft donor cells, taken 180 days after TCRalphabeta/CD19-depleted stem cell transplant. The source is a female patient aged 2-15 years who had a stem cell transplant for aplastic anemia, so the T cells may come from the graft donor. The J gene is TRBJ2-3, the V gene TRBV12-3 or TRBV12-4, with D perhaps matching TRBD2 (6 bases). CDR3 sequence: CASSLGLITQYF. DNA for the CDR3: TGTGCCAGCAGTTTGGGACTGATTACGCAGTATTTT.